A single TCR beta chain is shown here with its context. Antigen specificity is unknown. Separate cDNA molecules each had unique molecular identifiers attached to them. TCRdb independently ran MiXCR on the 5' RACE reads; one entry per CDR3 protein. The sample yields around 57,000 distinct CDR3 sequences, approximately 12% seen once. This sample is part of a study of early T cells in non-severe SARS-CoV-2 infection. Background on the study: Sequencing of bulk RNA from unsorted whole blood was done, without chain pairing. Study results and caveats: The matching step, a VDJdb search, favored anti-spike CD8 responses and missed private and CD4 specificities.

The length of the CDR3 is 15 residues. J was trimmed by 4 bases and V by 1 base; bases with no gene match: 1. Sequencing was done on a sample of whole blood. J is TRBJ2-2 and V is TRBV12-3 or TRBV12-4; the match to TRBD1 covers 9 bases. This clonotype was sampled from an adult who was a healthcare worker with PCR-confirmed SARS-CoV-2 infection or an uninfected control (not recorded which). The CDR3 nucleotides read TGTGCCAGCAGTTTAGGGACAGGGGTCACCGGGGAGCTGTTTTTT. This sequence encodes CASSLGTGVTGELFF.